This TCR beta chain originates from a study of blood T cell repertoires in COVID-19. Using immunoSEQ multiplex PCR, the repertoire was profiled, and TCRdb retains in-frame clones only, with some absent. The table shows fewer than 350,000 clones, with 75% to 90% occurring only once. Trimming removed 0 bases at V and 4 bases at J, with 19 bases between. This CDR3 has 17 amino acids. The germline CDR1 and CDR2 sequences are GTSNPN and SVGIG (reference sequence). The clonotype comes from a woman aged 30 to 39 who had been exposed to COVID-19. The source material was PBMCs or T cells enriched from blood (not recorded which). The rearrangement links TRBV30 to TRBJ1-3; no definite D call. CDR3 in DNA: TGTGCCTGGAGTGTTTTAACCGCGTTTACGGGAGGAAACACCATATATTTT. As protein: CAWSVLTAFTGGNTIYF.